Each of the 4 T cell receptor beta chains below was sequenced from the same sample in a study of shared clonotypes between healthy human individuals. Generated by immunoSEQ multiplex PCR, the TCRdb table keeps only in-frame clones and is missing some. The repertoire holds under 1,900,000 clones, with approximately 98.5% as singletons. The sequenced sample was naive CD4+ T cells sorted from blood. The subset is: CD45RA+ positively selected. These receptors all come from a man aged 25-45 years in good health.

J is TRBJ1-2 and V is TRBV5-4; 8 nucleotides agree with TRBD1. V was clipped by 5 bases and J by 8 bases; unmatched bases: 14. The CDR3 has 15 residues. Germline CDR1 SGHNT, CDR2 YYREEE (reference sequence). The DNA of the CDR3 is TGTGCCAGCAGTCAGGAGAGACAGGGGAACTTGGGCTACACCTTC. The encoded protein is CASSQERQGNLGYTF.

The V call is TRBV15, the J call TRBJ2-1; 14 bases match TRBD2. The V segment lost 1 base and the J segment 8 bases; nucleotides outside the gene matches: 7. The CDR3 totals 17 residues. Per germline, CDR1 LNHNV and CDR2 YYDKDF (reference sequence). CDR3 region: CATSRVAGTSGSYEQFF. CDR3 in DNA: TGTGCCACCAGCAGAGTAGCCGGGACTAGCGGGAGCTATGAGCAGTTCTTC.

The rearrangement uses TRBV7-3 and TRBJ2-1, with a tentative D call TRBD1 (6 bases). CDR1 is SGHTA, CDR2 FQGTGA, per germline. Trimming removed 2 bases at V and 0 bases at J, with 20 bases between. This CDR3 is 19 amino acids long. CDR3 sequence (DNA): TGTGCCAGCAGCTTACGGACAGCGATAGATATCTTCTCCTACAATGAGCAGTTCTTC. Its protein is CASSLRTAIDIFSYNEQFF.

This chain joins TRBV6-4 and TRBJ2-3; the match to TRBD2 covers 8 bases. Germline-derived CDR1 and CDR2 are MRHNA and SNTAGT. Trimming cost V 6 bases and J 2 bases; bases outside gene matches: 7. This CDR3 has 15 residues. CDR3 coding DNA: TGTGCCAGCAGGGTAGCGGGAACTGCCACAGATACGCAGTATTTT. The encoded protein is CASRVAGTATDTQYF.